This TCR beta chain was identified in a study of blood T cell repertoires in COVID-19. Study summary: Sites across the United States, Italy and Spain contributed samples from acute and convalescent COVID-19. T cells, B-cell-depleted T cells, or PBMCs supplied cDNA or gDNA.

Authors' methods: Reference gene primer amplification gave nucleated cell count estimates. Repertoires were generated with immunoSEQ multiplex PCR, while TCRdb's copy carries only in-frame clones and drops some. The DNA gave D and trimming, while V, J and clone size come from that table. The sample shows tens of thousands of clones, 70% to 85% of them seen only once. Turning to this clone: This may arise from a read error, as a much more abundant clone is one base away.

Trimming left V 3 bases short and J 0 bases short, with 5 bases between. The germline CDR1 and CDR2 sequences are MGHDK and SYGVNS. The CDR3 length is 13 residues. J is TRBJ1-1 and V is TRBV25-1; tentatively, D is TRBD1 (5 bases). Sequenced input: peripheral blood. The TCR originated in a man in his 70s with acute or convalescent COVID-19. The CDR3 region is CASSDRVNTEAFF. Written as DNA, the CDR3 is TGTGCCAGCAGTGACAGGGTGAACACTGAAGCTTTCTTT.